Listed here is a single TCR beta chain. The target antigen is unknown. The data originate from a study of T cell responses to AZD1222 COVID-19 vaccine. On the study more broadly: Investigators merged groups given second doses at roughly 4 or roughly 12 weeks. Study observations and caveats: At study baseline, merely over 5 AZD1222 recipients were seropositive.

Only in-frame clones appear in the TCRdb table, and some are missing; sequencing was by immunoSEQ multiplex PCR. Among about 110,000 clones listed, approximately 88% were seen once. This CDR3 has 14 residues. Germline CDR1 MDHEN, CDR2 SYDVKM. V lost 8 bases to trimming and J lost 2 bases, with 14 bases between them. The TCR sequence derives from an adult in good health. Sequenced here: peripheral blood, sampled on day 0 of AZD1222 vaccination. This chain uses TRBV28 with TRBJ2-3; either TRBD1 or TRBD2 may supply D (5 bases each). CDR3 amino acids: CASGRGSLTDTQYF. The CDR3 DNA follows: TGTGCCAGCGGACGGGGCTCCCTCACAGATACGCAGTATTTT.